A single sample gave rise to the 7 T cell receptor beta chains below, sequenced in a study of T cells after yellow fever vaccination. TCRdb used MiXCR to reprocess the 5' RACE reads, holding one entry per CDR3 protein. The sample records 450,000 to 550,000 distinct CDR3 sequences, about a fifth being singletons. The sample here was PBMCs, taken about 20 days after the first yellow fever vaccination. The receptors were gathered from a young man who received the YFV17D yellow fever vaccine.

The V gene is TRBV7-2, the J gene TRBJ2-1, with 9 bases fitting TRBD2. The CDR3 is made up of 15 amino acids. Germline V lookup: CDR1 SGHTA, CDR2 FQGNSA. V shed 5 bases, J shed 2 bases, and the junction held 4 bases outside the gene matches. The CDR3 nucleotides are TGTGCCAGCAGCACTGCGGGGGGGCCCTACAATGAGCAGTTCTTC. This sequence encodes CASSTAGGPYNEQFF.

This clonotype was picked up a small number of times. The chain recombines TRBV6-5 with TRBJ2-2, with no clear D. Trimming stripped 2 bases from V and 0 bases from J, with 10 bases between. This CDR3 has 16 amino acids. Germline values: CDR1 MNHEY, CDR2 SVGAGI. The CDR3 protein is CASSYPAGANTGELFF. The CDR3 nucleotides are TGTGCCAGCAGTTACCCGGCAGGCGCGAACACCGGGGAGCTGTTTTTT.

A few counts support this clonotype. The CDR3 reads CASSGSGAPTGYTF. CDR3 bases: TGCGCCAGCAGCGGTTCCGGGGCCCCGACGGGCTACACCTTC. V gene TRBV5-1 combines with J gene TRBJ1-2; weak D call: TRBD1 (5 bases). Per germline, CDR1 SGHRS and CDR2 YFSETQ. V gave up 4 bases and J gave up 8 bases, with 18 bases separating them. The length of the CDR3 is 14 residues.

J is TRBJ2-7 and V is TRBV7-2; 7 positions agree with TRBD1. Germline values: CDR1 SGHTA, CDR2 FQGNSA. Trimming at V came to 8 bases and at J to 0 bases, leaving 16 bases not matched to a gene. The CDR3 is made up of 17 amino acids. In nucleotides, the CDR3 is TGTGCCAGCGGAGGTGGACGGACAGGCCAAATCTCCTACGAGCAGTACGTC. Encoded protein: CASGGGRTGQISYEQYV.

The chain has TRBV19 and TRBJ1-1; D remains unclear. The ends were cut back, 3 bases at V and 5 bases at J, with 19 bases in the middle. Germline assignment: CDR1 LNHDA and CDR2 SQIVND (reference sequence). The CDR3 is 16 amino acids. CDR3 amino acids: CASSISSQRYKTEAFF. CDR3 nucleotides: TGTGCCAGTAGTATTTCGAGCCAGAGGTATAAAACTGAAGCTTTCTTT. Filled out from reference TRBV19 and TRBJ1-1, the complete variable domain reads DGGITQSPKYLFRKEGQNVTLSCEQNLNHDAMYWYRQDPGQGLRLIYYSQIVNDFQKGDIAEGYSVSREKKESFPLTVTSAQKNPTAFYLCASSISSQRYKTEAFFGQGTRLTVV.

The rearrangement joins TRBV28 to TRBJ1-5; a weak D match, TRBD1 (5 bases). CDR1 MDHEN and CDR2 SYDVKM come from the germline V gene. The CDR3 covers 15 residues. Trimming left V 6 bases short and J 5 bases short, with 17 bases between. This CDR3 is CASSTFWGGDQPQHF. Here the CDR3 DNA reads TGTGCCAGCAGCACCTTTTGGGGGGGAGATCAGCCCCAGCATTTT.

This clonotype was detected a few times. The chain has TRBV20-1 and TRBJ2-3; D call uncertain. The CDR3 spans 11 residues. The V end lost 8 bases, the J end lost 1 base, and 7 bases lay between the germline ends. The germline CDR1 and CDR2 sequences are DFQATT and SNEGSKA (reference sequence). DNA for the CDR3: TGCAGTTACCCGGGCACAGATACGCAGTATTTT. Translated, it gives CSYPGTDTQYF.